Presented here are 5 T cell receptor beta chains from one specimen sequenced in a study of OX40 agonist ivuxolimab in advanced cancers. Measured with immunoSEQ multiplex PCR; TCRdb has only the in-frame clones, and not every one. The repertoire includes 35,000 to 45,000 clones, around 83% of them detected once, and 21% sits in the top ten. The specimen comprised CD4+ or CD8+ T cells sorted from blood, sampled in a trial of the OX40 agonist ivuxolimab. These receptor sequences come from an adult with an advanced solid tumor such as melanoma, head and neck, liver or kidney cancer.

CDR3 DNA sequence: TGTGCCAGCAGCTTAGATTCGACAGCGTATAGCAATCAGCCCCAGCATTTT. Protein product: CASSLDSTAYSNQPQHF. The chain carries TRBV7-7 and TRBJ1-5, with a possible D match to TRBD1 (5 bases). V was cut by 1 base and J by 0 bases, with 13 bases left in between. Per the germline V gene, CDR1 is SSHAT and CDR2 is FNYEAQ (reference sequence). The CDR3 loop spans 17 amino acids.

V usage is TRBV15 and J usage is TRBJ1-3; D may be TRBD1 (5 bases). V was clipped by 3 bases and J by 0 bases, with 9 bases between them. This CDR3 is built from 15 residues. The germline CDR1 and CDR2 sequences are LNHNV and YYDKDF (reference sequence). The CDR3 protein is CATSRGPISGNTIYF. The CDR3 bases are TGTGCCACCAGCAGGGGACCGATCTCTGGAAACACCATATATTTT. Using reference TRBV15 and TRBJ1-3 for the parts outside the CDR3, the full variable domain is DAMVIQNPRYQVTQFGKPVTLSCSQTLNHNVMYWYQQKSSQAPKLLFHYYDKDFNNEADTPDNFQSRRPNTSFCFLDIRSPGLGDTAMYLCATSRGPISGNTIYFGEGSWLTVV.

A few counts support this clone. The chain employs TRBV10-3 and TRBJ2-7; TRBD2 matches 7 bases. The CDR3 spans 14 residues. Germline V lookup: CDR1 ENHRY, CDR2 SYGVKD. The junction had 5 bases not matched to a gene; V was cut back by 4 bases and J by 2 bases. In DNA form, the CDR3 reads TGTGCCATCAGTGTAACTAGCGAACCCTACGAGCAGTACTTC. Translation: CAISVTSEPYEQYF.

This rearrangement joins TRBV9 to TRBJ2-1; D gene unclear. Per germline, CDR1 SGDLS and CDR2 YYNGEE. V shed 3 bases and J shed 0 bases, with 10 bases lying between them. This CDR3 has 15 amino acids. DNA of the CDR3: TGTGCCAGCAGCGCCCCCCACAGCTCCTACAATGAGCAGTTCTTC. It is translated as CASSAPHSSYNEQFF.

The chain is built from TRBV27 and TRBJ2-7; the match to TRBD1 covers 7 bases. The length of the CDR3 is 15 residues. J was trimmed by 2 bases and V by 5 bases; bases with no gene match: 9. Germline V gene lookup returns CDR1 MNHEY and CDR2 SMNVEV (reference sequence). The CDR3 bases are TGTGCCAGCAGTACCCTTGAAGGGGGCACCTACGAGCAGTACTTC. Its protein is CASSTLEGGTYEQYF.